The 22 T cell receptor beta chains in this list originate from one sample, sequenced in a study of cytomegalovirus exposure and HLA in healthy donors. Clones were read by immunoSEQ multiplex PCR, and TCRdb kept only the in-frame ones, dropping some. The table shows about 200,000 clones, with 80% to 90% occurring only once. Sequenced: PBMCs. These receptors were obtained from a woman aged 25 to 39 in good health and CMV-seropositive.

The chain is built from TRBV2 and TRBJ2-5; 7 nucleotides align to TRBD2. Germline assignment: CDR1 SNHLY and CDR2 FYNNEI. CDR3 size: 14 residues. V lost 6 bases to trimming and J lost 1 base; unmatched junction nucleotides: 5. Here the CDR3 reads CASRVGTIQETQYF. CDR3 sequence (DNA): TGTGCCAGCAGGGTGGGGACTATCCAAGAGACCCAGTACTTC.

This clone was detected a few times. The rearrangement joins TRBV10-3 to TRBJ1-5; possible D gene TRBD1, 6 bases. The V end was cut by 3 bases, the J end by 1 base, with 10 bases between. The germline CDR1 and CDR2 sequences are ENHRY and SYGVKD. The CDR3 consists of 15 residues. CDR3 sequence reads: CAISERRGSNQPQHF. DNA of the CDR3: TGTGCCATCAGTGAACGTAGGGGGAGCAATCAGCCCCAGCATTTT.

The CDR3 nucleotides are TGTGCCAGTCGCGGACAGGGGGGGAACTATGGCTACACCTTC. This codes for CASRGQGGNYGYTF. V and J are TRBV19 and TRBJ1-2; 10 bases fit TRBD1. Germline V gene data show CDR1 as LNHDA and CDR2 as SQIVND (reference sequence). The ends lost 8 bases at V and 2 bases at J; junction bases unmatched: 5. The CDR3 is 14 amino acids.

This sequence joins TRBV15 and TRBJ1-5, with TRBD1 identical over 7 bases. J was trimmed by 2 bases and V by 6 bases; bases with no gene match: 4. Germline-derived CDR1 and CDR2 are LNHNV and YYDKDF (reference sequence). The CDR3 has 14 amino acids. The CDR3 is CATSNRGGNQPQHF. The CDR3 coding sequence is TGTGCCACCAGTAACAGGGGCGGCAATCAGCCCCAGCATTTT.

The genes are TRBV7-6 and TRBJ1-1, with D possibly being TRBD1 (6 bases). The length of the CDR3 is 15 residues. V was cut by 0 bases and J by 6 bases, with 14 bases left in between. The germline V gene encodes CDR1 SGHVS and CDR2 FNYEAQ. In DNA form, the CDR3 reads TGTGCCAGCAGCTTAGCGGGGAGGGGGGATGCTGAAGCTTTCTTT. It specifies CASSLAGRGDAEAFF.

In its sample, this clone was seen a few times. The chain is built from TRBV7-3 and TRBJ1-2; D is ambiguous. Germline-derived CDR1 and CDR2 are SGHTA and FQGTGA. This CDR3 contains 15 residues. The ends were cut back, 0 bases at V and 3 bases at J, with 11 bases in the middle. This chain's CDR3 is CASSLTPGVDYGYTF. As DNA, the CDR3 is TGTGCCAGCAGCTTAACCCCTGGAGTAGACTATGGCTACACCTTC. Supplemented by reference TRBV7-3 and TRBJ1-2, the full variable domain reads GAGVSQTPSNKVTEKGKYVELRCDPISGHTALYWYRQSLGQGPEFLIYFQGTGAADDSGLPNDRFFAVRPEGSVSTLKIQRTERGDSAVYLCASSLTPGVDYGYTFGSGTRLTVV.

This clone has just a few counts. The chain links TRBV2 to TRBJ1-2; D ambiguous. This CDR3 is 13 amino acids long. Deletions cut 6 bases from V and 5 bases from J, with 13 bases between. Germline V gene lookup returns CDR1 SNHLY and CDR2 FYNNEI. DNA of the CDR3: TGTGCCAGCAGGGCGAGGTTGGAATATGGCTACACCTTC. This sequence encodes CASRARLEYGYTF.

This chain's CDR3 is CASSVDAGLNQPQHF. The DNA of the CDR3 is TGTGCCAGCAGCGTAGATGCAGGCCTCAATCAGCCCCAGCATTTT. The rearrangement uses TRBV9 and TRBJ1-5, with unresolved D. Germline CDR1 reads SGDLS; CDR2 reads YYNGEE. This CDR3 is 15 amino acids long. V lost 0 bases and J 3 bases, leaving 10 bases between the germline ends.

This clone was seen only a few times. The chain joins TRBV9 to TRBJ2-7; TRBD2 aligns across 8 bases. The germline gives CDR1 SGDLS, CDR2 YYNGEE. V lost 4 bases, J lost 4 bases, and 7 bases stayed unmatched. The CDR3 has 14 amino acids. The CDR3 nucleotides read TGTGCCAGCAGCATCTCCGGGACTAGTTACGAGCAGTACTTC. Residues: CASSISGTSYEQYF.

About this clone itself: Other DNA sequences within the sample encode an identical CDR3. The chain uses TRBV6-6 and TRBJ2-5; D is possibly TRBD2 (6 bases). The V gene lost 2 bases and the J gene lost 5 bases, with 6 bases spanning the gap. The CDR3 has 12 residues. Germline loops: CDR1 MNHNY, CDR2 SVGAGI (reference sequence). The CDR3 here is CASSYGGETQYF. DNA of the CDR3: TGTGCCAGCAGTTACGGGGGGGAGACCCAGTACTTC.

The J gene is TRBJ2-2, the V gene TRBV5-8; TRBD1 matches at 7 bases. The germline V gene has CDR1 SGHTS and CDR2 YDEGEE. This CDR3 has 14 amino acids. V trimming: 5 bases; J trimming: 4 bases; junction bases outside the gene matches: 5. The CDR3 spells CASRNRQGTGELFF. In DNA, the CDR3 is TGTGCCAGCAGGAATAGACAGGGCACCGGGGAGCTGTTTTTT.

This clone showed up just once. The J gene is TRBJ1-3, the V gene TRBV6-6; D remains ambiguous. Germline CDR1 MNHNY, CDR2 SVGAGI (reference sequence). Trimming removed 6 bases from V and 0 bases from J, with 12 bases in between. The CDR3 contains 15 residues. This CDR3 reads CASRSQDNSGNTIYF. CDR3 nucleotide sequence: TGTGCCAGCAGATCCCAGGATAACTCTGGAAACACCATATATTTT.

The rearrangement joins TRBV7-8 to TRBJ2-1; 7 bases line up with TRBD2. The V gene end was trimmed by 6 bases and the J gene end by 0 bases; junction bases not matched to a gene: 14. This CDR3 is 18 amino acids long. Germline CDR1 is SGHVS and CDR2 is FQNEAQ. The CDR3 DNA reads as TGTGCCAGCAGAACAACCCCGGGACTACCAACCTCCTACAATGAGCAGTTCTTC. It is translated as CASRTTPGLPTSYNEQFF.

The chain carries TRBV6-1 and TRBJ1-5; D possibly corresponds to TRBD1 (5 bases). This CDR3 region has 14 residues. V was trimmed by 0 bases and J by 9 bases, leaving 12 bases between them. Germline lookup yields CDR1 MNHNS and CDR2 SASEGT. CDR3 residues: CASSEAGASGPQHF. CDR3 nucleotide sequence: TGTGCCAGCAGTGAAGCAGGGGCCTCCGGGCCCCAGCATTTT.

J is TRBJ2-7 and V is TRBV9; 7 bases align to TRBD2. The CDR3 has 16 amino acids. Germline CDR1 is SGDLS and CDR2 is YYNGEE. Trimming at V came to 0 bases and at J to 4 bases, leaving 10 bases not matched to a gene. DNA for the CDR3: TGTGCCAGCAGCGTAGGAATGCTGGCGGGAGAATACGAGCAGTACTTC. Its protein is CASSVGMLAGEYEQYF.

The chain employs TRBV28 and TRBJ2-3; D is perhaps TRBD2 (5 bases). Looked up from germline, CDR1 is MDHEN and CDR2 is SYDVKM. This CDR3 spans 14 amino acids. V lost 5 bases to trimming and J lost 5 bases, with 14 bases between them. The CDR3 sequence: CASSPGVLLDTQYF. The CDR3 nucleotides are TGTGCCAGCAGTCCCGGGGTCTTGTTAGATACGCAGTATTTT. The whole variable domain, filled in from reference TRBV28 and TRBJ2-3, reads DVKVTQSSRYLVKRTGEKVFLECVQDMDHENMFWYRQDPGLGLRLIYFSYDVKMKEKGDIPEGYSVSREKKERFSLILESASTNQTSMYLCASSPGVLLDTQYFGPGTRLTVL.

The gene calls are TRBV25-1 and TRBJ1-1; D perhaps matches TRBD1 (6 bases). The CDR3 totals 13 residues. The germline V gene encodes CDR1 MGHDK and CDR2 SYGVNS. V was shortened by 4 bases and J by 11 bases, with 17 bases between the two germline ends. This CDR3 is CASSAALRQDAFF. The CDR3 region has the DNA TGTGCCAGCAGTGCGGCCTTACGACAGGACGCTTTCTTT.

This chain links TRBV5-8 with TRBJ1-2; the match to TRBD1 covers 7 bases. J lost 7 bases, V lost 0 bases, and 6 bases had no gene match. This CDR3 is 14 amino acids long. Germline-derived CDR1 and CDR2 are SGHTS and YDEGEE. CDR3 region: CASSLVRGRAGYTF. The CDR3 DNA reads as TGTGCCAGCAGCTTGGTGAGGGGGCGGGCTGGCTACACCTTC.

J is TRBJ1-2 and V is TRBV18; no firm D call. The V end lost 3 bases, the J end lost 4 bases, and 12 bases lay between the germline ends. The CDR3 has 14 amino acids. The germline V gene has CDR1 KGHSH and CDR2 LQKENI. The CDR3 protein is CASSPGEVGYGYTF. Written as DNA, the CDR3 is TGTGCCAGCTCACCCGGGGAGGTTGGCTATGGCTACACCTTC.

The V gene is TRBV6-5, the J gene TRBJ2-1, with D perhaps TRBD2 (5 bases). This CDR3 has 11 amino acids. V was cut by 4 bases and J by 8 bases, with 6 bases left in between. Germline loops: CDR1 MNHEY, CDR2 SVGAGI. In DNA, the CDR3 is TGTGCCAGCAGTTCCGGGGATGAGCAGTTCTTC. Translating it yields CASSSGDEQFF.

Only one count was recorded for this clone. The chain couples TRBV15 to TRBJ2-1; 7 nucleotides align to TRBD1. V dropped 4 bases and J dropped 5; count of bases not matched to a gene: 5. The CDR3 spans 14 residues. Germline V CDR1 and CDR2: LNHNV, YYDKDF (reference sequence). The CDR3, as DNA: TGTGCCACCAGCAAAGACAGGGTGAACAATGAGCAGTTCTTC. Its translation is CATSKDRVNNEQFF. Supplemented by reference TRBV15 and TRBJ2-1, the full variable domain reads DAMVIQNPRYQVTQFGKPVTLSCSQTLNHNVMYWYQQKSSQAPKLLFHYYDKDFNNEADTPDNFQSRRPNTSFCFLDIRSPGLGDTAMYLCATSKDRVNNEQFFGPGTRLTVL.

This rearrangement joins TRBV19 to TRBJ1-5, with D perhaps matching TRBD1 (5 bases). The CDR3 has 17 residues. V lost 3 bases and J 0 bases, leaving 15 bases between the germline ends. The germline V gene encodes CDR1 LNHDA and CDR2 SQIVND (reference sequence). CDR3 sequence (DNA): TGTGCCAGTAGTATGGGATCGGGGGACGATAGCAATCAGCCCCAGCATTTT. Its translation: CASSMGSGDDSNQPQHF.